The clone carrying this T cell receptor beta chain has at least ten counts. As yet, its antigen is unknown. Uncontrolled infection, other autoimmune disease, pregnancy or lactation disqualified patients from enrolment. This sample stems from a study of T cells in Graves' hyperthyroidism and ophthalmopathy. Study-level background: Peripheral blood collection took place at initial diagnosis, before any treatment. Findings of the study overall: Patients with ophthalmopathy were separated from those with stable hyperthyroidism by a 13 V-J model.

Amplification of TCR beta CDR3 regions was performed using RNA transcripts as template. Researchers ran a first-round RT-PCR on the TCR CDR3 using the HTBI primer set. From the multiplex PCR reads, TCRdb called clonotypes with MiXCR, one entry per CDR3 protein. This table holds 600,000 to 850,000 distinct CDR3 sequences, about 19% found once. Germline values: CDR1 SEHNR, CDR2 FQNEAQ (reference sequence). Trimming left V 2 bases short and J 2 bases short, with 17 bases between. The CDR3 is 17 amino acids. The chain carries TRBV7-9 and TRBJ2-3; D call uncertain. Material for sequencing was blood. This receptor was obtained from a woman aged 50 to 60 with Graves' hyperthyroidism that later progressed to Graves' ophthalmopathy. This chain's CDR3 is CASSLYRSTDHTDTQYF. CDR3 DNA sequence: TGTGCCAGCAGCTTATACCGGAGTACGGACCACACAGATACGCAGTATTTT.